These 9 T cell receptor beta chains came from one sample sequenced in a study of blood T cell repertoires in COVID-19. Produced via immunoSEQ multiplex PCR; TCRdb's table is partial and in-frame only. Counted here are fewer than 90,000 clones, 65% to 85% occurring once; the ten biggest clones make up less than 7%. Sequenced material: peripheral blood. These receptor sequences come from a man in his 70s with COVID-19, enrolled during active disease.

The chain recombines TRBV28 with TRBJ1-2, with D maybe TRBD1 (6 bases). V was cut by 6 bases and J by 6 bases, with 17 bases left in between. Germline loops: CDR1 MDHEN, CDR2 SYDVKM. The CDR3 contains 14 residues. This chain's CDR3 is CASSSQGRGNGYTF. The CDR3 DNA follows: TGTGCCAGCAGCTCTCAGGGGCGGGGGAATGGCTACACCTTC.

The CDR3 loop is CSVYGGRTNTEAFF. In DNA, the CDR3 is TGCAGCGTTTATGGAGGCAGGACGAACACTGAAGCTTTCTTT. The chain employs TRBV29-1 and TRBJ1-1; no clear D gene. The germline gives CDR1 SQVTM, CDR2 ANQGSEA. V lost 5 bases to trimming and J lost 1 base, with 14 bases between them. This CDR3 spans 14 amino acids.

The chain employs TRBV5-1 and TRBJ2-5, with a tentative D call TRBD2 (5 bases). The V gene lost 0 bases and the J gene lost 9 bases, with 21 bases spanning the gap. The CDR3 length is 16 residues. The germline gives CDR1 SGHRS, CDR2 YFSETQ. The CDR3 DNA reads TGCGCCAGCAGCTTGGCCCCAGTGGAGGTTTCAAGGGCCCAGTACTTC. Protein: CASSLAPVEVSRAQYF.

The rearrangement links TRBV5-4 to TRBJ1-3; TRBD1 agrees at 7 bases. Germline trimming cut 4 bases from V and 3 bases from J; bases unmatched to any gene: 10. This CDR3 is built from 16 residues. The germline V gene has CDR1 SGHNT and CDR2 YYREEE (reference sequence). Here the CDR3 reads CASSPGTATRGNTIYF. The CDR3 DNA is TGTGCCAGCAGCCCCGGGACAGCGACTCGTGGAAACACCATATATTTT.

V gene TRBV4-1 combines with J gene TRBJ2-1; TRBD1 aligns across 8 bases. Germline V gives CDR1 MGHRA, CDR2 YSYEKL. V dropped 6 bases and J dropped 7; count of bases not matched to a gene: 11. This CDR3 region has 15 residues. CDR3 loop: CASRRGIGQGNEQFF. CDR3 DNA: TGCGCCAGCAGGCGGGGAATCGGACAGGGTAATGAGCAGTTCTTC.

J is TRBJ1-6 and V is TRBV3-1 (or the pseudogene TRBV3-2), with a weak D call TRBD1 (5 bases). V lost 3 bases and J 0 bases, leaving 9 bases between the germline ends. CDR1 and CDR2 from the germline V gene are LGHDT and YNNKEL (reference sequence). The length of the CDR3 is 16 residues. In nucleotides, the CDR3 is TGTGCCAGCAGCCACCGACAGAGCTCCTATAATTCACCCCTCCACTTT. This sequence encodes CASSHRQSSYNSPLHF.

The chain links TRBV29-1 to TRBJ1-2, with 8 bases matching TRBD1. The CDR3 is made up of 14 amino acids. V gave up 3 bases and J gave up 7 bases; unmatched junction bases: 10. Per the germline V gene, CDR1 is SQVTM and CDR2 is ANQGSEA. The CDR3 nucleotides read TGCAGCGTTGATGGGGGAGGACAGGGATTTGGCTACACCTTC. Translated: CSVDGGGQGFGYTF.

CDR3 amino acids: CASSLSGATYEQYF. The CDR3, as DNA: TGTGCCAGCAGCCTTAGCGGGGCTACCTACGAGCAGTACTTC. The rearrangement uses TRBV11-3 and TRBJ2-7, with 8 bases aligning to TRBD2. Germline assignment: CDR1 SGHNT and CDR2 YENEEA. V dropped 5 bases and J dropped 2; count of bases not matched to a gene: 5. This CDR3 comprises 14 residues.

For the CDR3, the DNA is TGTGCCAGCAGTGAGGGGCGGGAGGGCCGTTACGAGCAGTTCTTC. This encodes CASSEGREGRYEQFF. The genes are TRBV25-1 and TRBJ2-1, with TRBD2 identical over 9 bases. The junction had 10 bases not matched to a gene; V was cut back by 3 bases and J by 10 bases. This CDR3 has 15 amino acids. Germline V gene sequence: CDR1 MGHDK, CDR2 SYGVNS.